This T cell receptor (beta chain) stems from a study of OX40 agonist ivuxolimab in advanced cancers. Study-level background: Ivuxolimab was an agonistic, fully human IgG2 monoclonal antibody directed against OX40 (CD134), a costimulatory receptor. The dose-escalation cohort was 82.7% male with a mean age of around 62 years, ranging from roughly 23 to 90. Peripheral TCRbeta sequencing aimed to test whether ivuxolimab altered TCR sequence diversity and caused clonal T-cell expansion. Of the 50 or so patients in dose escalation, about 20 had hepatocellular carcinoma, roughly 15 had melanoma, 9 had renal cell carcinoma and 9 had head and neck cancer. Three dose-escalation patients achieved partial responses, one with hepatocellular carcinoma and two with cutaneous melanoma. Intravenous ivuxolimab was administered to patients every 2 weeks at six dose levels: 0.01, 0.1, 0.3, 1.5, 3 and 10 mg/kg. Prior anti-PD-1, anti-PD-L1 or anti-CTLA-4 therapy was permitted, and checkpoint inhibitors had been received by about two fifths of dose-escalation patients. The monotherapy dose-escalation portion (N ≈ 56 patients) of the phase I ivuxolimab trial is reported in the paper.

General conclusions and limits of the study: Clonal expansion of both CD4+ and CD8+ blood T cells was observed from baseline to week 6 at doses 0.1 to 3.0 mg/kg. In partial responders in the 0.1-3.0 mg/kg groups, normalized peripheral clonal expansion was found to be among the lowest, especially among CD8+ T cells. After ivuxolimab, expanded clones were on average more numerous among CD8+ T cells than among CD4+ T cells. The antigen specificity of the clonally expanded peripheral T cells was not determined. Low levels of normalized T-cell clonal expansion were also shown by some nonresponding patients.

Patients with a history of autoimmune disease or receiving systemic immunosuppression were excluded from the trial. Peripheral blood for TCR sequencing was collected from all dose cohorts at baseline, on cycle 4 day 1, and on cycle 7 day 1. Samples came from an open-label, multicenter, first-in-human phase I dose-escalation trial of ivuxolimab. The trial enrolled adults with locally advanced or metastatic head and neck squamous cell, hepatocellular, melanoma or renal cell carcinoma. CD4+ and CD8+ T cells were sorted separately from peripheral blood before TCR sequencing. Comment on this clone: Its binding antigen is unknown. Qualities for individual bases were not recorded, and no much larger clone is one base off.

For sequencing of the TCRbeta CDR3 region, genomic DNA was extracted from the sorted cells. The immunoSEQ Assay was used for sequencing of TCRbeta CDR3 regions. Held by TCRdb, this immuneACCESS table contains in-frame sequences only and omits some clones. Under half of the omission traces to an unresolved V gene where checked; the cause of the rest is unknown. For this sample the table gives 45,000 to 60,000 clones, of which about 91% were detected only once. Together, the top ten hold 3.5% to 4% of the sample. The germline V gene supplies CDR1 MNHEY and CDR2 SVGAGI. Including the terminal cysteine and phenylalanine, the CDR3 comprises 14 residues. Of all the DNA, just the CDR3 is kept, 42 bases in frame from base 1. V was cut back by 8 bases and J by 2 bases, leaving a gap of 12 bases between them.

This sample comprised CD4+ or CD8+ T cells sorted from blood, obtained in a trial of the OX40 agonist ivuxolimab. This receptor was obtained from an adult with an advanced solid tumor such as melanoma, head and neck, liver or kidney cancer. The V gene is TRBV6-5 and the J gene is TRBJ1-4, with no reliable assignment of the D segment. In nucleotides, the sequence is TGTGCCAGCGGACCAGGTGTGACTAATGAAAAACTGTTTTTT. Its protein is CASGPGVTNEKLFF.